This is a list of T cell receptor beta chains from one sample in a study of blood T cell repertoires in COVID-19. Using immunoSEQ multiplex PCR, the repertoire was profiled, and TCRdb retains in-frame clones only, with some absent. The sample holds 250,000 to 350,000 clones, more than 90% seen once. Sequenced sample: PBMCs or T cells enriched from blood (not recorded which). Receptors originate from a man in his fifties or sixties who had recovered from COVID-19. Each CDR3 is given with its conserved first and last residue. Each record gives: J gene, V gene, clone size, D gene, CDR3 DNA, CDR3 protein. A D gene is named only where the DNA matches it firmly. Size tells how often a clone was seen (once, few, many) or the class of an expanded clone, and some rows leave it out.

TRBJ1-4 | TRBV9 | . | . | TGTGCCAGCAGCGTAGCCCAGGTTCCTGAAAAACTGTTTTTT | CASSVAQVPEKLFF
TRBJ2-1 | TRBV7-9 | . | TRBD1 | TGTGCCAGCAGCTTGAGGCAGGGGGCCAACAATGAGCAGTTCTTC | CASSLRQGANNEQFF
TRBJ2-5 | TRBV2 | . | . | TGTGCCAGCAGTGGCGCAAGGGGTCGGGAGGAGACCCAGTACTTC | CASSGARGREETQYF
TRBJ1-5 | TRBV3-1/TRBV3-2 | . | . | TGTGCCAGCAGCCAAGATCGGGGGGTGAGTCAGCCCCAGCATTTT | CASSQDRGVSQPQHF
TRBJ1-1 | TRBV24-1 | . | . | TGTGCCACCAGTGATTCCCAGGGAAGCGGGCAGAACACTGAAGCTTTCTTT | CATSDSQGSGQNTEAFF
TRBJ2-2 | TRBV5-1 | . | TRBD1 | TGCGCCAGCAGCTCCGGACAGGGAGTGACCGGGGAGCTGTTTTTT | CASSSGQGVTGELFF
TRBJ2-2 | TRBV15 | . | . | TGTGCCACCAGCAGAGATCTGGGCACCGCGAACACCGGGGAGCTGTTTTTT | CATSRDLGTANTGELFF
TRBJ1-4 | TRBV11-1 | . | . | TGTGCCAGAGGTCACAGGGCAACTAATGAAAAACTGTTTTTT | CARGHRATNEKLFF
TRBJ1-2 | TRBV3-1/TRBV3-2 | . | . | TGTGCCAGCAGCCAAGCAGGGCGTGTATATGGCTACACCTTC | CASSQAGRVYGYTF
TRBJ2-7 | TRBV15 | . | TRBD1 | TGTGCCACCAGCGTCCGGGACAGGGGCTACGAGCAGTACTTC | CATSVRDRGYEQYF
TRBJ1-2 | TRBV19 | . | . | TGTGCCAGTAGTTATGACAGCGCCTATGGCTACACCTTC | CASSYDSAYGYTF
TRBJ2-3 | TRBV5-1 | . | . | TGCGCCAGCAGCGAGGCAGATACGCAGTATTTT | CASSEADTQYF
TRBJ2-5 | TRBV4-1 | . | . | TGCGCCAGCAGCCCACGCCGGGACAACCAAGAGACCCAGTACTTC | CASSPRRDNQETQYF
TRBJ1-2 | TRBV4-3 | once | . | TGCGCCAGCAGCCAAGATCGGGGGGACTATGGCTACACCTTC | CASSQDRGDYGYTF
TRBJ2-7 | TRBV5-4 | . | TRBD1 | TGTGCCAGCAGCAGACAGGGGGAGAACGCGCAGTACTTC | CASSRQGENAQYF
TRBJ1-3 | TRBV28 | . | . | TGTGCCAGTTCTTCCGGGGGGACTAAGCGAAACACCATATATTTT | CASSSGGTKRNTIYF
TRBJ2-5 | TRBV5-6 | . | . | TGTGCCAGCAGCTATAGTGAGACCCAGTACTTC | CASSYSETQYF
TRBJ2-2 | TRBV19 | . | TRBD2 | TGTGCCAGTAGCCCAGGACTAGCGGGAGGGCCCAACACCGGGGAGCTGTTTTTT | CASSPGLAGGPNTGELFF
TRBJ1-1 | TRBV18 | . | . | TGTGCCAGCTCACCCGCAGGGAACACTGAAGCTTTCTTT | CASSPAGNTEAFF
TRBJ1-6 | TRBV6-5 | . | . | TGTGCCAGCAGTTACCACGGACAGACTAATTCACCCCTCCACTTT | CASSYHGQTNSPLHF
TRBJ1-2 | TRBV10-3 | . | . | TGTGCCATCAGTGAGTCGGTGCAGGCGGGTGGCTACACCTTC | CAISESVQAGGYTF
TRBJ2-1 | TRBV7-2 | . | . | TGTGCCAGCAGCTTAGGTAGTAGCCGCTTTTTTGAGCAGTTCTTC | CASSLGSSRFFEQFF
TRBJ1-6 | TRBV12-3/TRBV12-4 | . | . | TGTGCCAGCAGCAAAACAGGGTTTTCACCCCTCCACTTT | CASSKTGFSPLHF
TRBJ2-1 | TRBV27 | once | . | TGTGCCAGCAGTTGGGGAGTTCAAAATGAGCAGTTCTTC | CASSWGVQNEQFF
TRBJ2-1 | TRBV7-2 | . | . | TGTGCCAGCAGCCCCCCCTCGAGGCCCAATGAGCAGTTCTTC | CASSPPSRPNEQFF
TRBJ2-1 | TRBV5-1 | . | TRBD2 | TGCGCCAGCAGCTGGAGACTAGCGGGAGCTTTGAATGAGCAGTTCTTC | CASSWRLAGALNEQFF
TRBJ2-2 | TRBV7-9 | . | TRBD1 | TGTGCCAGCAGCTTAGCGGGACAGGGTACCGGGGAGCTGTTTTTT | CASSLAGQGTGELFF
TRBJ1-5 | TRBV4-1 | . | . | TGCGCCAGCAGCCAGGGGCGCAATCAGCCCCAGCATTTT | CASSQGRNQPQHF
TRBJ1-3 | TRBV18 | . | TRBD1 | TGTGCCAGCTCACCCAACAGGGGGCCGACTGGAAACACCATATATTTT | CASSPNRGPTGNTIYF
TRBJ2-7 | TRBV4-2 | . | . | TGTGCCAGCAGCCAAGAAACAGGGCCCTACGAGCAGTACTTC | CASSQETGPYEQYF
TRBJ2-7 | TRBV7-8 | . | . | TGTGCCAGCAGCTTCTTAGCGTACTCCTACGAGCAGTACTTC | CASSFLAYSYEQYF
TRBJ2-7 | TRBV5-4 | . | . | TGTGCCAGCAGCTCCTCTAGAACCAACTCCTACGAGCAGTACTTC | CASSSSRTNSYEQYF
TRBJ1-2 | TRBV5-1 | once | . | TGCGCCAGCAGCTTGGATGGACAGCTTAATGGCTACACCTTC | CASSLDGQLNGYTF
TRBJ2-2 | TRBV7-3 | . | TRBD1 | TGTGCCAGCCAGGGGGCTCGGAACACCGGGGAGCTGTTTTTT | CASQGARNTGELFF